This T cell receptor beta chain was found in a study of cytomegalovirus exposure and HLA in healthy donors. Study findings and constraints: Confirmation in vitro established that a few CMV-associated chains were specific for CMV antigens. Productive rates of about 87% or about 30% were seen for most TCR beta V segments in an earlier analysis.

In the PCR, 60 Vbeta and 13 Jbeta primers were used. Sequenced by immunoSEQ multiplex PCR; TCRdb stores in-frame clones only, minus some. The sample has more than 150,000 clones; around 80% are singletons. V was pared by 8 bases and J by 7 bases, with 8 bases of the junction left unmatched. CDR1 and CDR2 (germline): MNHNY, SVGAGI (reference sequence). The CDR3 loop spans 14 amino acids. With regard to this clone: Its antigen is not identified.

V is TRBV6-6 and J is TRBJ2-1; 10 bases align to TRBD2. The sequence derives from a man in his late teens or twenties in good health and CMV-seronegative. What was sequenced was PBMCs. The CDR3 nucleotides read TGTGCCAGCGTAAGGACTAGCGGCGGGAATGAGCAGTTCTTC. Protein sequence: CASVRTSGGNEQFF.